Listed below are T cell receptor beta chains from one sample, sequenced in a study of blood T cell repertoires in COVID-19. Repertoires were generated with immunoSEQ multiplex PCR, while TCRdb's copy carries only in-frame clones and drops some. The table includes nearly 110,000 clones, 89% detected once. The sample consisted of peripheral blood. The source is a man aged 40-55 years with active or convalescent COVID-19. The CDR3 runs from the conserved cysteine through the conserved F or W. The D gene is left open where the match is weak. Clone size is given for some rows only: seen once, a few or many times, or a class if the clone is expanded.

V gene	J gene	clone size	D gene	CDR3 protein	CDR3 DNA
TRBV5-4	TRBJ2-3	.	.	CASSYRGGYGTQYF	TGTGCCAGCAGCTACAGGGGGGGATATGGTACGCAGTATTTT
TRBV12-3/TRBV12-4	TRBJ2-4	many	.	CASSEDGKNIQYF	TGTGCCAGCAGCGAAGACGGGAAAAACATTCAGTACTTC
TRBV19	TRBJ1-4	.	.	CASTNGQKLFF	TGTGCCAGTACCAATGGGCAAAAACTGTTTTTT
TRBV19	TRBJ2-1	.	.	CASKEQDGGNEQFF	TGTGCCAGTAAGGAACAGGACGGCGGCAATGAGCAGTTCTTC
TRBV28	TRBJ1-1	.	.	CASRFLGQYKAFF	TGTGCCAGCAGATTCCTAGGACAGTACAAAGCTTTCTTT
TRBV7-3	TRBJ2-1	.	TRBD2	CASSLASGNSYNEQFF	TGTGCCAGCAGCTTGGCTAGCGGGAACTCCTACAATGAGCAGTTCTTC
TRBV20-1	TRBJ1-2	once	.	CSALDYGYTF	TGCAGTGCCTTAGACTATGGCTACACCTTC
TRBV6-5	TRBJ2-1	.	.	CASSYTAGENEQFF	TGTGCCAGCAGTTACACGGCAGGGGAAAATGAGCAGTTCTTC
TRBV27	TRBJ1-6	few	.	CASSLLPTGGNSPLHF	TGTGCCAGCAGTTTGTTACCTACCGGGGGTAATTCACCCCTCCACTTT
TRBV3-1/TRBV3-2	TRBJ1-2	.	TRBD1	CASSQDTTGGGYGYTF	TGTGCCAGCAGCCAGGACACGACAGGGGGTGGCTATGGCTACACCTTC
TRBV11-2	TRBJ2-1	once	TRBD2	CASSTRTSGNNEQFF	TGTGCCAGCAGCACTAGGACTAGCGGGAACAATGAGCAGTTCTTC
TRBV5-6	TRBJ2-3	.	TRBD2	CASSIGLAGDTQYF	TGTGCCAGCAGCATCGGACTAGCGGGGGATACGCAGTATTTT
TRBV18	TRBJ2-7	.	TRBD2	CASSPRGSYEQYF	TGTGCCAGCTCACCTCGCGGGAGTTACGAGCAGTACTTC
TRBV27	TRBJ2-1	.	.	CASSFGDANNEQFF	TGTGCCAGCAGTTTCGGAGATGCAAACAATGAGCAGTTCTTC
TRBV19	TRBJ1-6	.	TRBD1	CASSTGTGANSPLHF	TGTGCCAGTAGCACAGGGACAGGGGCTAATTCACCCCTCCACTTT
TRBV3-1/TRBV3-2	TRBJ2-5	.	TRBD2	CASSQGLAQETQYF	TGTGCCAGCAGCCAGGGACTAGCTCAAGAGACCCAGTACTTC
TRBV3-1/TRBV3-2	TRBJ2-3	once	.	CASSQTGTDTQYF	TGTGCCAGCAGCCAGACCGGGACAGATACGCAGTATTTT
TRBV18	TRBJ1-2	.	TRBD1	CASSPLDRDRGYSYGYTF	TGTGCCAGCTCACCACTGGATCGGGACAGGGGGTATAGCTATGGCTACACCTTC
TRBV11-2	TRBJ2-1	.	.	CASSLWSGGWSYNEQFF	TGTGCCAGCAGCTTATGGTCGGGGGGCTGGTCCTACAATGAGCAGTTCTTC
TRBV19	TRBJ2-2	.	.	CASTFQANTGELFF	TGTGCCAGTACTTTCCAGGCGAACACCGGGGAGCTGTTTTTT
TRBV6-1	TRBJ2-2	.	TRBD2	CASSEGLAATGELFF	TGTGCCAGCAGTGAAGGGCTAGCGGCTACCGGGGAGCTGTTTTTT
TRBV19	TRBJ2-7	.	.	CASARDGSSYEQYF	TGTGCCAGTGCCAGGGACGGGAGCTCCTACGAGCAGTACTTC